This T cell receptor (beta chain) was identified in a study of CD8+ T cells in alopecia areata. Study results and caveats: Higher clonality and more expanded CD8+ clones appeared in lesional than normal scalp. The study also sequences resident alphabeta T cells of normal skin in scalp samples. TCR sharing was clearer in mice than between patients, perhaps partly owing to patient HLA diversity.

Concerning this clone: The antigen remains unidentified.

T lymphocytes (CD4+ and CD8+) were sorted from PBMCs. Germline V gene data show CDR1 as LNHNV and CDR2 as YYDKDF (reference sequence). The ends were cut back, 3 bases at V and 3 bases at J, with 9 bases in the middle. The CDR3 has 13 residues. Following extraction, RNA underwent reverse transcription to cDNA, which served as the sequencing template. Generated by immunoSEQ multiplex PCR, the TCRdb table keeps only in-frame clones and is missing some. The table includes a few hundred thousand clones, approximately 60% detected once. The clonotype was recovered from a human donor in good health. Material: CD8+ T cells sorted from blood. V and J are TRBV15 and TRBJ2-7; D remains unclear. Written as DNA, the CDR3 is TGTGCCACCAGCAGTCTCGGAAGCTACGAGCAGTACTTC. Translated, it gives CATSSLGSYEQYF.